The 30 T cell receptor beta chains below come from one sample, sequenced in a study of CD4+ T cells in melanoma. Assay used: immunoSEQ multiplex PCR; TCRdb lists only in-frame clones, some missing. The table includes about 50,000 clones, nearly 90% detected once. Sequenced sample: peripheral blood. The receptors stem from a human donor with melanoma.

J is TRBJ2-7 and V is TRBV30, with 8 positions matching TRBD1. V trimming: 3 bases; J trimming: 2 bases; junction bases outside the gene matches: 9. Germline V gives CDR1 GTSNPN, CDR2 SVGIG (reference sequence). The CDR3 extends over 15 amino acids. CDR3 sequence reads: CAWRARTGRTYEQYF. The CDR3 coding sequence is TGTGCCTGGAGGGCGAGGACAGGGCGGACCTACGAGCAGTACTTC.

The V gene is TRBV6-6, the J gene TRBJ2-7; TRBD2 agrees at 8 bases. The CDR3 is 13 residues long. The junction had 6 bases not matched to a gene; V was cut back by 11 bases and J by 0 bases. Germline CDR1 reads MNHNY; CDR2 reads SVGAGI (reference sequence). The CDR3 nucleotides are TGTGCCGGCGCGCGGGGGGCCTCCTACGAGCAGTACTTC. This codes for CAGARGASYEQYF.

The chain is built from TRBV6-1 and TRBJ1-1, with 10 bases identical to TRBD1. CDR1 is MNHNS, CDR2 SASEGT, per germline. With 5 bases clipped from V and 5 bases from J, the junction kept 5 bases outside the gene matches. This CDR3 is 14 amino acids long. CDR3: CASSRQGARTEAFF. Here the CDR3 DNA reads TGTGCCAGCAGTAGACAGGGGGCGAGGACTGAAGCTTTCTTT.

The genes are TRBV30 and TRBJ1-1, with D possibly TRBD1 on 5 matching bases. CDR1 is GTSNPN, CDR2 SVGIG, per germline (reference sequence). The V gene lost 2 bases and the J gene lost 1 base, with 8 bases spanning the gap. CDR3 length: 13 residues. CDR3 coding DNA: TGTGCCTGGAGTCAGGGAACGAACACTGAAGCTTTCTTT. This translates into CAWSQGTNTEAFF.

This chain links TRBV30 with TRBJ2-2; D is ambiguous. This CDR3 is 14 amino acids long. Germline V gene lookup returns CDR1 GTSNPN and CDR2 SVGIG (reference sequence). The germline V and J ends were trimmed by 2 bases and 7 bases, with 14 bases remaining between them. The CDR3 is CAWSRHGLIGELFF. As DNA, the CDR3 is TGTGCCTGGAGTAGGCACGGGCTCATCGGGGAGCTGTTTTTT.

This chain joins TRBV18 and TRBJ2-3, with TRBD2 as a possible D gene (5 bases). V lost 2 bases to trimming and J lost 3 bases, with 6 bases between them. Germline values: CDR1 KGHSH, CDR2 LQKENI. The CDR3 loop spans 13 amino acids. CDR3 DNA sequence: TGTGCCAGCTCACCAACGGGAACAGATACGCAGTATTTT. Amino acid sequence: CASSPTGTDTQYF. Using reference TRBV18 and TRBJ2-3 for the parts outside the CDR3, the full variable domain is NAGVMQNPRHLVRRRGQEARLRCSPMKGHSHVYWYRQLPEEGLKFMVYLQKENIIDESGMPKERFSAEFPKEGPSILRIQQVVRGDSAAYFCASSPTGTDTQYFGPGTRLTVL.

V usage is TRBV6-4 and J usage is TRBJ1-1; 9 bases match TRBD1. The CDR3 runs 13 residues. The V gene end was trimmed by 8 bases and the J gene end by 1 base; junction bases not matched to a gene: 2. From germline, CDR1 is MRHNA and CDR2 SNTAGT. The CDR3 sequence: CASSDRGNTEAFF. The CDR3 region has the DNA TGTGCCAGCTCGGACAGGGGGAACACTGAAGCTTTCTTT.

This chain uses TRBV5-1 with TRBJ1-5, with D tentatively TRBD1 (6 bases). Trimming shortened V by 1 base and J by 6 bases, and 14 bases separated the two germline ends. The CDR3 totals 15 residues. Germline values: CDR1 SGHRS, CDR2 YFSETQ. This CDR3 reads CASSLSGGGFQPQHF. The CDR3 nucleotides read TGCGCCAGCAGCTTGAGCGGGGGCGGTTTTCAGCCCCAGCATTTT.

The V and J genes are TRBV10-3 and TRBJ2-5; D call uncertain. Between the trimmed V and J ends, which lost 2 bases and 9 bases, there was a span of 19 bases. The germline V gene encodes CDR1 ENHRY and CDR2 SYGVKD. The CDR3 runs to 15 residues. CDR3 coding DNA: TGTGCCATCAGTGAGGAGGACCCCAGGAGTGGGTCCCAGTACTTC. Amino acid sequence: CAISEEDPRSGSQYF.

About this clone: A far larger clone is one nucleotide away, so this likely arose from a read error. The rearrangement uses TRBV5-8 and TRBJ2-3; weak D call: TRBD2 (6 bases). Germline CDR1 is SGHTS and CDR2 is YDEGEE. V lost 1 base and J lost 2, with 14 bases in between. The CDR3 consists of 16 residues. CDR3 protein: CASSLLGEVVTDTQYF. CDR3 bases: TGTGCCAGCAGCTTGCTTGGGGAGGTGGTCACAGATACGCAGTATTTT.

The chain joins TRBV5-1 to TRBJ1-1, with D maybe TRBD1 (5 bases). Germline CDR1 and CDR2: SGHRS and YFSETQ. This CDR3 region has 13 residues. Trimming shortened V by 4 bases and J by 4 bases, and 11 bases separated the two germline ends. The DNA of the CDR3 is TGCGCCAGCAGCACACAGGAGGGCACTGAAGCTTTCTTT. Translation: CASSTQEGTEAFF.

The chain employs TRBV29-1 and TRBJ1-1; D uncertain. Germline V gene lookup returns CDR1 SQVTM and CDR2 ANQGSEA. CDR3 size: 12 residues. Trimming took off 4 bases at V and 9 bases at J, with 15 bases between the two ends. CDR3 sequence (DNA): TGCAGCGTTGGGGAAGGTTTCCCCCAAGCTTTCTTT. Protein sequence: CSVGEGFPQAFF.

This clone was recorded once. This chain joins TRBV19 and TRBJ2-3; D is possibly TRBD1 (5 bases). V lost 4 bases and J 0 bases, leaving 17 bases between the germline ends. This CDR3 comprises 17 residues. Germline assignment: CDR1 LNHDA and CDR2 SQIVND (reference sequence). This chain's CDR3 is CASSRTFGAVSTDTQYF. For the CDR3, the DNA is TGTGCCAGTAGTAGGACATTTGGTGCGGTTAGCACAGATACGCAGTATTTT.

The V call is TRBV11-2, the J call TRBJ2-7; D may match TRBD1 or TRBD2 (6 bases each). The V gene's germline CDR1 is SGHAT and CDR2 FQNNGV. The CDR3 covers 13 residues. Deletions cut 1 base from V and 5 bases from J, with 9 bases between. CDR3 bases: TGTGCCAGCAGCTTAGTGGGGGGCCACGAGCAGTACTTC. It encodes CASSLVGGHEQYF.

The rearrangement links TRBV30 to TRBJ1-2; unclear D gene. Trimming removed 2 bases from V and 3 bases from J, with 10 bases in between. Germline lookup yields CDR1 GTSNPN and CDR2 SVGIG (reference sequence). The CDR3 is made up of 13 amino acids. Written as DNA, the CDR3 is TGTGCCTGGAGTCCGAGTAGATACTATGGCTACACCTTC. It yields the protein CAWSPSRYYGYTF. Drawing the rest from reference TRBV30 and TRBJ1-2, the complete variable domain is SQTIHQWPATLVQPVGSPLSLECTVEGTSNPNLYWYRQAAGRGLQLLFYSVGIGQISSEVPQNLSASRPQDRQFILSSKKLLLSDSGFYLCAWSPSRYYGYTFGSGTRLTVV.

This clone appeared once. The J gene is TRBJ1-1, the V gene TRBV7-2; D perhaps matches TRBD1 (5 bases). V was trimmed by 5 bases and J by 1 base, leaving 11 bases between them. The CDR3 consists of 14 residues. Germline values: CDR1 SGHTA, CDR2 FQGNSA. DNA for the CDR3: TGTGCCAGCAGCGCGGGACGTGGGAACACTGAAGCTTTCTTT. Amino acid sequence: CASSAGRGNTEAFF. The entire variable domain, with the rest obtained from reference TRBV7-2 and TRBJ1-1, is as follows: GAGVSQSPSNKVTEKGKDVELRCDPISGHTALYWYRQSLGQGLEFLIYFQGNSAPDKSGLPSDRFSAERTGGSVSTLTIQRTQQEDSAVYLCASSAGRGNTEAFFGQGTRLTVV.

V gene TRBV11-3 combines with J gene TRBJ2-1; TRBD2 might be the D (5 bases). Trimming took 5 bases from V and 5 from J, leaving 13 bases between them. Germline loops: CDR1 SGHNT, CDR2 YENEEA. The CDR3 is 14 amino acids. The CDR3 sequence is CASSLLGEDNEQFF. The CDR3 region has the DNA TGTGCCAGCAGCCTACTCGGGGAAGACAATGAGCAGTTCTTC.

This chain connects TRBV15 to TRBJ2-2, with D unclear. Between the trimmed V and J ends, which lost 0 bases and 7 bases, there was a span of 6 bases. The germline V gene has CDR1 LNHNV and CDR2 YYDKDF (reference sequence). The CDR3 consists of 13 residues. DNA for the CDR3: TGTGCCACCAGCAGAGACCCCAGCGGGGAGCTGTTTTTT. It encodes CATSRDPSGELFF.

V usage is TRBV7-6 and J usage is TRBJ2-3, with D perhaps given as TRBD1 or TRBD2 (5 bases each). The length of the CDR3 is 15 residues. V was shortened by 5 bases and J by 0 bases, with 12 bases between the two germline ends. CDR1 and CDR2 (germline): SGHVS, FNYEAQ. The chain's CDR3 is CASSLGAESTDTQYF. The CDR3, as DNA: TGTGCCAGCAGCCTCGGGGCAGAGAGCACAGATACGCAGTATTTT.

V is TRBV6-1 and J is TRBJ2-2, with 10 bases lining up with TRBD2. Per germline, CDR1 MNHNS and CDR2 SASEGT. The length of the CDR3 is 14 residues. The V segment lost 8 bases and the J segment 7 bases; nucleotides outside the gene matches: 7. CDR3 sequence (DNA): TGTGCCAGCCGAAGCGGGGGGGCAGGCGGGGAGCTGTTTTTT. As protein: CASRSGGAGGELFF.

The J gene is TRBJ1-3, the V gene TRBV6-1; 7 nucleotides agree with TRBD1. Germline values: CDR1 MNHNS, CDR2 SASEGT. This CDR3 contains 15 residues. Losses at the gene ends were 5 bases for V and 0 bases for J; bases not matched to a gene: 4. This CDR3 is CASSFQGGSGNTIYF. The CDR3 DNA is TGTGCCAGCAGTTTTCAGGGGGGCTCTGGAAACACCATATATTTT.

Here the CDR3 reads CASSLALGRTDTQYF. CDR3 sequence (DNA): TGTGCCAGCAGCTTAGCGCTGGGTCGCACAGATACGCAGTATTTT. This chain links TRBV7-9 with TRBJ2-3; D ambiguous. The ends were cut back, 0 bases at V and 1 base at J, with 8 bases in the middle. The CDR3 contains 15 residues. Germline V CDR1 and CDR2: SEHNR, FQNEAQ (reference sequence).

V usage is TRBV19 and J usage is TRBJ2-7, with a tentative D call TRBD2 (5 bases). The CDR3 covers 13 residues. V was pared by 10 bases and J by 0 bases, with 13 bases between. Germline loops: CDR1 LNHDA, CDR2 SQIVND (reference sequence). In DNA, the CDR3 is TGTGCCACAAGAAGACGGGACTCCTACGAGCAGTACTTC. Translating gives CATRRRDSYEQYF. Variable domain in full (rest from reference TRBV19 and TRBJ2-7): DGGITQSPKYLFRKEGQNVTLSCEQNLNHDAMYWYRQDPGQGLRLIYYSQIVNDFQKGDIAEGYSVSREKKESFPLTVTSAQKNPTAFYLCATRRRDSYEQYFGPGTRLTVT.

The V and J genes are TRBV28 and TRBJ2-3; possible D gene TRBD2, 6 bases. Trimming took off 2 bases at V and 2 bases at J, with 11 bases between the two ends. CDR1 is MDHEN, CDR2 SYDVKM, per germline. The CDR3 is made up of 15 amino acids. The CDR3 DNA reads as TGTGCCAGCAGTTTAAGGGACTTACTCACAGATACGCAGTATTTT. This codes for CASSLRDLLTDTQYF.

J is TRBJ2-3 and V is TRBV5-8; 13 bases fit TRBD2. This CDR3 spans 17 amino acids. V was pared by 0 bases and J by 6 bases, with 7 bases of the junction left unmatched. Germline lookup yields CDR1 SGHTS and CDR2 YDEGEE. The CDR3 DNA reads as TGTGCCAGCAGCTTGGGACTAGCGGGGGGCCCACGGGATACGCAGTATTTT. It yields the protein CASSLGLAGGPRDTQYF. Supplemented by reference TRBV5-8 and TRBJ2-3, the full variable domain reads EAGVTQSPTHLIKTRGQQATLRCSPISGHTSVYWYQQALGLGLQFLLWYDEGEERNRGNFPPRFSGRQFPNYSSELNVNALELEDSALYLCASSLGLAGGPRDTQYFGPGTRLTVL.

The rearrangement joins TRBV11-3 to TRBJ2-4; no reliable D call. This CDR3 spans 14 amino acids. Germline CDR1 reads SGHNT; CDR2 reads YENEEA. The V end lost 5 bases, the J end lost 3 bases, and 11 bases lay between the germline ends. As DNA, the CDR3 is TGTGCCAGCAGCGCACTTTGGTACAAAAACATTCAGTACTTC. Translating it yields CASSALWYKNIQYF.

The chain uses TRBV7-9 and TRBJ2-1, with 12 bases fitting TRBD2. The V gene end was trimmed by 5 bases and the J gene end by 5 bases; junction bases not matched to a gene: 10. CDR3 length: 17 residues. Germline CDR1 is SEHNR and CDR2 is FQNEAQ (reference sequence). CDR3 amino acids: CASSPRLAGALDNEQFF. The CDR3 region has the DNA TGTGCCAGCAGCCCACGACTAGCGGGGGCCCTCGACAATGAGCAGTTCTTC.

As for this clone: Other DNA sequences in the sample encode the same CDR3. The CDR3 region has the DNA TGTGCCAGCAGCGTAGTGGGGGGCTCCTACAATGAGCAGTTCTTC. Amino acids: CASSVVGGSYNEQFF. The chain links TRBV9 to TRBJ2-1, with a weak D call TRBD2 (6 bases). Germline CDR1 is SGDLS and CDR2 is YYNGEE. The CDR3 is 15 residues long. Trimming removed 0 bases from V and 0 bases from J, with 7 bases in between.

This clone appeared a single time. The chain links TRBV27 to TRBJ2-7, with TRBD1 identical over 9 bases. The germline V gene encodes CDR1 MNHEY and CDR2 SMNVEV (reference sequence). V was pared by 4 bases and J by 2 bases, with 0 bases of the junction left unmatched. The CDR3 loop spans 13 amino acids. The CDR3 loop is CASSWDRAYEQYF. CDR3 sequence (DNA): TGTGCCAGCAGTTGGGACAGGGCCTACGAGCAGTACTTC.

This clone turned up a few times. The chain couples TRBV4-2 to TRBJ2-3; D not resolved. Germline-derived CDR1 and CDR2 are LGHNA and YNFKEQ. V dropped 4 bases and J dropped 2 bases, with 10 bases sitting between them. The CDR3 runs 14 residues. The chain's CDR3 is CASSRVLNTDTQYF. The CDR3 DNA is TGTGCCAGCAGCCGAGTACTGAACACAGATACGCAGTATTTT.